The 3 T cell receptor beta chains given below trace back to one sample, sequenced in a study of cytomegalovirus exposure and HLA in healthy donors (dated by TCRdb to the late 2010s). The protocol used for the library was the immunoSEQ multiplex PCR assay. For the multiplex PCR, a mixture combining 60 forward primers for TCR Vbeta segments and 13 reverse primers for TCR Jbeta segments was used. The table comes from immuneACCESS by way of TCRdb, which keeps in-frame sequences with V and J called. Part of the clones is missing from these tables; in studies checked, under half for an unresolved V gene and the rest for unknown reasons. The sample table holds approximately 140,000 clones, of which over 75% were seen once. More than 0.5% of the sample is taken by the ten largest. The sequencing input was PBMCs. These receptors all stem from a woman aged 40 to 50 in good health and CMV-seronegative.

This sequence joins TRBV5-1 and TRBJ1-1; 10 nucleotides align to TRBD1. Per germline, CDR1 SGHRS and CDR2 YFSETQ. CDR3 size: 13 residues. V lost 2 bases, J lost 11 bases, and 6 bases stayed unmatched. CDR3 sequence reads: CASSFDRGLGAFF. CDR3 nucleotides: TGCGCCAGCAGCTTCGACAGGGGGCTAGGGGCTTTCTTT. The variable domain in full, completed from reference TRBV5-1 and TRBJ1-1, reads KAGVTQTPRYLIKTRGQQVTLSCSPISGHRSVSWYQQTPGQGLQFLFEYFSETQRNKGNFPGRFSGRQFSNSRSEMNVSTLELGDSALYLCASSFDRGLGAFFGQGTRLTVV.

The chain has TRBV11-3 and TRBJ2-3; D not resolved. Germline CDR1 and CDR2: SGHNT and YENEEA. CDR3 length: 14 amino acids. V was pared by 2 bases and J by 4 bases, with 10 bases between. The CDR3 DNA is TGTGCCAGCAGCTTATCTACGGGTTCAGATACGCAGTATTTT. Amino acids: CASSLSTGSDTQYF.

V usage is TRBV29-1 and J usage is TRBJ2-3; 8 bases are shared with TRBD1. Germline CDR1 SQVTM, CDR2 ANQGSEA. The CDR3 spans 15 residues. V gave up 2 bases and J gave up 2 bases; unmatched junction bases: 6. The chain's CDR3 is CSVEPDRGPTDTQYF. CDR3 DNA sequence: TGCAGCGTTGAACCTGACAGGGGACCCACAGATACGCAGTATTTT.